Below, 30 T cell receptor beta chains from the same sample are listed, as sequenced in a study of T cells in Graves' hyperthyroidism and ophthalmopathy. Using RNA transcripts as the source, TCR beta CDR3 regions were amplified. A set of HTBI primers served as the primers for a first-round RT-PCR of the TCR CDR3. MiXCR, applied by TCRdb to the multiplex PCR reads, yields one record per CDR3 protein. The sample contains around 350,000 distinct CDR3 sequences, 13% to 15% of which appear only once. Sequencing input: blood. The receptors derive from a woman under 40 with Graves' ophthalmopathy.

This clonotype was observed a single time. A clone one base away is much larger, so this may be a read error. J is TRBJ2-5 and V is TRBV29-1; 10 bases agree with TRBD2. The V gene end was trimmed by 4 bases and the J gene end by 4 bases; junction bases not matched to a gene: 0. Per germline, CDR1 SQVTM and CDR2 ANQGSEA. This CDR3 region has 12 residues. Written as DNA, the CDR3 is TGCAGCGTTGGACTAGCGGGAGAGACCCAGTACTTC. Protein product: CSVGLAGETQYF.

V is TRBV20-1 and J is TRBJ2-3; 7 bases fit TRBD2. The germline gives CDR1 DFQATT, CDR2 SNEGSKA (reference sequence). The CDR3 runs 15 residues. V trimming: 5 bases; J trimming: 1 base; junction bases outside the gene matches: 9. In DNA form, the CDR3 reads TGCAGTGCTCACCGAATGGCGGGGGGCACAGATACGCAGTATTTT. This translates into CSAHRMAGGTDTQYF.

The CDR3 sequence is CASSGTPGETQYF. As DNA, the CDR3 is TGTGCCAGCAGCGGGACACCAGGAGAGACCCAGTACTTC. The V call is TRBV2, the J call TRBJ2-5; tentative D call: TRBD1 (6 bases). Germline V CDR1 and CDR2: SNHLY, FYNNEI. The CDR3 is made up of 13 amino acids. The germline V and J ends were trimmed by 6 bases and 4 bases, with 12 bases remaining between them.

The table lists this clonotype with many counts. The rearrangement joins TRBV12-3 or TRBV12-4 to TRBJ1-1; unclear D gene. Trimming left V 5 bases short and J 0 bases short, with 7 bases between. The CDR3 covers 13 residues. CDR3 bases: TGTGCCAGCAGTCAGCACCTGAACACTGAAGCTTTCTTT. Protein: CASSQHLNTEAFF.

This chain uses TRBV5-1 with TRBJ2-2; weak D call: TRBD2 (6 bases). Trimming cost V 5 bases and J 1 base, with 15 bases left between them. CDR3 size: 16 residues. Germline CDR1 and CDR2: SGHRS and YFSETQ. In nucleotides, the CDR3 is TGCGCCAGCAGTTGGCGGTATAGCGGGAACACCGGGGAGCTGTTTTTT. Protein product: CASSWRYSGNTGELFF. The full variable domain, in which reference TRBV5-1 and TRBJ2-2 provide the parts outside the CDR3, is KAGVTQTPRYLIKTRGQQVTLSCSPISGHRSVSWYQQTPGQGLQFLFEYFSETQRNKGNFPGRFSGRQFSNSRSEMNVSTLELGDSALYLCASSWRYSGNTGELFFGEGSRLTVL.

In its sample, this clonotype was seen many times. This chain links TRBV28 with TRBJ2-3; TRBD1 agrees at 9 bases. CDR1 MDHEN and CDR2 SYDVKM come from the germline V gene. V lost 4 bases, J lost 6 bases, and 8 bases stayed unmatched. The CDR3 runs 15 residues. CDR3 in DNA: TGTGCCAGCAGTTCCCGGGACAGGGCCTGGGATACGCAGTATTTT. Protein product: CASSSRDRAWDTQYF.

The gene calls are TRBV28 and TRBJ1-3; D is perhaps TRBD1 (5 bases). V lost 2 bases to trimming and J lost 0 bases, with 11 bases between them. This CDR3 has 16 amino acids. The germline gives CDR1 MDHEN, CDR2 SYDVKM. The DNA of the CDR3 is TGTGCCAGCAGTTTAAGACAGTCGGGCTCTGGAAACACCATATATTTT. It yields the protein CASSLRQSGSGNTIYF.

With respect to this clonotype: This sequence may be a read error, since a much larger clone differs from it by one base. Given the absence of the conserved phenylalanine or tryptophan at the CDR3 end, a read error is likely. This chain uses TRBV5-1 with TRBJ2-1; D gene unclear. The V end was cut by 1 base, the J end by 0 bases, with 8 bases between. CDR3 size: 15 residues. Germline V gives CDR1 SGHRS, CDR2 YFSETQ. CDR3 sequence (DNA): TGCGCCAGCAGCTTGCGGGCAGACTCCTACAATGAGCAGTTCTCC. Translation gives CASSLRADSYNEQFS.

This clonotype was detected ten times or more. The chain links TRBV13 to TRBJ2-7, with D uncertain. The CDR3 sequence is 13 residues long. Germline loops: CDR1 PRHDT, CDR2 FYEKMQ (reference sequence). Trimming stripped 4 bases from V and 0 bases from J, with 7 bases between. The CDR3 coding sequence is TGTGCCAGCAGCTCCTGGGCCTCCTACGAGCAGTACTTC. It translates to CASSSWASYEQYF.

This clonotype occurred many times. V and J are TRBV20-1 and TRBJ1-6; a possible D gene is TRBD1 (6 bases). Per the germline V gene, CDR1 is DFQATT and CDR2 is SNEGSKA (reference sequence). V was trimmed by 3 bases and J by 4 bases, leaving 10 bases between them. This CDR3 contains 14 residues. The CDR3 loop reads CSARWTDYNSPLHF. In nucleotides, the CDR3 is TGCAGTGCTAGGTGGACAGATTATAATTCACCCCTCCACTTT.

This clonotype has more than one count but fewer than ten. CDR3 in amino acids: CASSYGQFGNTIYF. The CDR3 region has the DNA TGTGCCAGCAGTTACGGGCAGTTTGGAAACACCATATATTTT. The V call is TRBV6-5, the J call TRBJ1-3, with D unresolved. The germline V gene encodes CDR1 MNHEY and CDR2 SVGAGI. The CDR3 runs 14 residues. Trimming took 2 bases from V and 3 from J, leaving 8 bases between them.

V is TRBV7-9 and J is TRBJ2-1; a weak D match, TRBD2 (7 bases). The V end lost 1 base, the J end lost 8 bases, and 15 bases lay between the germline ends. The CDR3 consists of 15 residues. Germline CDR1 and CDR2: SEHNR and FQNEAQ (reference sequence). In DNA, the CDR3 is TGTGCCAGCAGCTTAGGTACGGGGGGCTGGGATGAGCAGTTCTTC. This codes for CASSLGTGGWDEQFF.

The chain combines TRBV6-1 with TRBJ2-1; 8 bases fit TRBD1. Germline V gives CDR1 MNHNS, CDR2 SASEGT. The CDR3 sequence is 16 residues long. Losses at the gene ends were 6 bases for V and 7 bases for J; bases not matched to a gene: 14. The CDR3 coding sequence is TGTGCCAGCAGCGGCGGGGACAGGATCAATAGGAATGAGCAGTTCTTC. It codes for CASSGGDRINRNEQFF.

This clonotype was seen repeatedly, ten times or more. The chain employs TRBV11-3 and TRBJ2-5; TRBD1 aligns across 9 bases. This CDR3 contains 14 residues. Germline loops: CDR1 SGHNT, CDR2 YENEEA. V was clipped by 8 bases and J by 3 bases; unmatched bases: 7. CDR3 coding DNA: TGTGCCAGCCATCAGGGGGACAGGGAAGAGACCCAGTACTTC. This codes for CASHQGDREETQYF.

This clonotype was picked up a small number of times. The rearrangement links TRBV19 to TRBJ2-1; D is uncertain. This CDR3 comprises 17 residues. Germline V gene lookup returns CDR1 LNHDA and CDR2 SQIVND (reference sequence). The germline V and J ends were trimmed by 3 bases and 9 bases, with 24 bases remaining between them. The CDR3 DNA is TGTGCCAGTAGTATCCTCTTTACGGCCCTAGGTCGTATTGAGCAGTTCTTC. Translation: CASSILFTALGRIEQFF.

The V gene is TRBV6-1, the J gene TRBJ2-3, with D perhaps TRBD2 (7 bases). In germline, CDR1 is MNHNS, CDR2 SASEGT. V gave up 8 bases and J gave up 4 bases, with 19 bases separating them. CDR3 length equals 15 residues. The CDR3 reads CASSKLGGAPDTQYF. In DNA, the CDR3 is TGTGCCAGCTCCAAACTTGGGGGGGCCCCAGATACGCAGTATTTT.

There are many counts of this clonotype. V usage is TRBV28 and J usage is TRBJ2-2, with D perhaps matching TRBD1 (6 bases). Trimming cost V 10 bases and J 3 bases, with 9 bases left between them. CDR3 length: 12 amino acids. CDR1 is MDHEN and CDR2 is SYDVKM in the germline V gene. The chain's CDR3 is CAIEGDTGELFF. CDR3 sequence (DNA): TGTGCCATCGAGGGGGACACCGGGGAGCTGTTTTTT.

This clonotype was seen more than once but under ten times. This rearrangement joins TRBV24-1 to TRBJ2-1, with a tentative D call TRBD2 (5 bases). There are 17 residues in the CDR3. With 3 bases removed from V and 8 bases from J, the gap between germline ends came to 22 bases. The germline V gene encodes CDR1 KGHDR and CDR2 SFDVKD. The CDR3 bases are TGTGCCACCAGTGATAACGGAGCATTCGGGGATGGTGATGAGCAGTTCTTC. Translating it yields CATSDNGAFGDGDEQFF.

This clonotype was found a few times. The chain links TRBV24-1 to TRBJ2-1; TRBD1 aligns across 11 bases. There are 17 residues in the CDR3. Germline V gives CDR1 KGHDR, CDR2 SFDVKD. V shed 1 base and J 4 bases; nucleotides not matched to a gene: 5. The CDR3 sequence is CATSDFGQGAPYNEQFF. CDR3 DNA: TGTGCCACCAGTGATTTCGGACAGGGGGCTCCATACAATGAGCAGTTCTTC.

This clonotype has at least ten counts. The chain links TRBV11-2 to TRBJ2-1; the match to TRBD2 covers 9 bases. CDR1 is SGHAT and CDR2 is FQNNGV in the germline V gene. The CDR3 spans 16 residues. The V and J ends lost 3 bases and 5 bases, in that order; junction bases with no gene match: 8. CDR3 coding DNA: TGTGCCAGCAGCTTGAACCTAGCGGGGATAAACAATGAGCAGTTCTTC. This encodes CASSLNLAGINNEQFF.

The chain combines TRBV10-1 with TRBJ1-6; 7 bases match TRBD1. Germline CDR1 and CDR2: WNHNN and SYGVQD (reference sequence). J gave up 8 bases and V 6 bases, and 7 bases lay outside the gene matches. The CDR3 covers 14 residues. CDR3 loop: CASSPDRVDSPLHF. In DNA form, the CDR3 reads TGCGCCAGCAGCCCCGACAGGGTTGATTCACCCCTCCACTTT.

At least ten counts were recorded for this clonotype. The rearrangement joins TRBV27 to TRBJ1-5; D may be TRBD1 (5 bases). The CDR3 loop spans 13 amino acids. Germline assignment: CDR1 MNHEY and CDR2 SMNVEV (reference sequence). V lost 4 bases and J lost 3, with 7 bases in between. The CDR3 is CASSWGNNQPQHF. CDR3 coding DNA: TGTGCCAGCAGTTGGGGCAACAATCAGCCCCAGCATTTT.

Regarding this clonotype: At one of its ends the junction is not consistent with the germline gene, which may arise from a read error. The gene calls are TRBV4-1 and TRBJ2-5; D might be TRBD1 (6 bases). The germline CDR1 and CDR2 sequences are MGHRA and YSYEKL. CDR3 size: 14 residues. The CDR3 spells CASSHDHREESQYF. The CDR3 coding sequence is TGCGCCAGCAGCCACGATCACAGGGAAGAGTCCCAGTACTTC.

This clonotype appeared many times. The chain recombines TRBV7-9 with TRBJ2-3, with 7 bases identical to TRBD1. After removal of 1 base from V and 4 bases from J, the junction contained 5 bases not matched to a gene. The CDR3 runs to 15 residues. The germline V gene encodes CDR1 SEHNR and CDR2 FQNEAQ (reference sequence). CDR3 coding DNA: TGTGCCAGCAGCTTAGAGGGGGCAGGGGCAGATACGCAGTATTTT. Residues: CASSLEGAGADTQYF.

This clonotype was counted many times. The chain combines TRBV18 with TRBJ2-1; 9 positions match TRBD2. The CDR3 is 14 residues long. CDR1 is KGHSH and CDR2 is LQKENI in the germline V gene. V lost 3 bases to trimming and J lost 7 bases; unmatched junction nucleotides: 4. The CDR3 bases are TGTGCCAGCTCACCGGGACTAGCTGAAAATGAGCAGTTCTTC. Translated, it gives CASSPGLAENEQFF. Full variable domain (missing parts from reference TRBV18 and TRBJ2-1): NAGVMQNPRHLVRRRGQEARLRCSPMKGHSHVYWYRQLPEEGLKFMVYLQKENIIDESGMPKERFSAEFPKEGPSILRIQQVVRGDSAAYFCASSPGLAENEQFFGPGTRLTVL.

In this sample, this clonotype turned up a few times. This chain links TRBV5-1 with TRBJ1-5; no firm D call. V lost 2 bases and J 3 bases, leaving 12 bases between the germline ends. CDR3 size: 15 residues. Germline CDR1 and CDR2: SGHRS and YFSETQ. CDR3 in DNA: TGCGCCAGCAGCTTATTGGGTCAAAACAATCAGCCCCAGCATTTT. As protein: CASSLLGQNNQPQHF.

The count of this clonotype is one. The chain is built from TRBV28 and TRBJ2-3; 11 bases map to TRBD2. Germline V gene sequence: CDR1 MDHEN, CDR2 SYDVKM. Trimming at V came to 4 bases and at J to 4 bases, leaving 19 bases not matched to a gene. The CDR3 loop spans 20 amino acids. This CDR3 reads CASSSWTSGSPVLYADTQYF. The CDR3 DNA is TGTGCCAGCAGTTCTTGGACTAGCGGGTCCCCCGTGTTGTACGCAGATACGCAGTATTTT.

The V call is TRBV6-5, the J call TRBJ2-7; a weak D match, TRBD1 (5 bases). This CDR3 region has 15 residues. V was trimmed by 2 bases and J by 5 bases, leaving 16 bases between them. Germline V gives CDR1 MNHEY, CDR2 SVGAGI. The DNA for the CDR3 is TGTGCCAGCAGTTACAATGACGTCAGGGTCCACGAGCAGTACTTC. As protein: CASSYNDVRVHEQYF.

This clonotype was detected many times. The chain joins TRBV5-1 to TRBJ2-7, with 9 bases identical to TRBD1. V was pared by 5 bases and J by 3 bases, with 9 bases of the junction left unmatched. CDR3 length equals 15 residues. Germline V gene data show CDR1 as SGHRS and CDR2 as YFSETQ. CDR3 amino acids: CASSELPGQGYEQYF. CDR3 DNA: TGCGCCAGCAGTGAGTTACCGGGACAGGGCTACGAGCAGTACTTC. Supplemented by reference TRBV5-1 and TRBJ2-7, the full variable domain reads KAGVTQTPRYLIKTRGQQVTLSCSPISGHRSVSWYQQTPGQGLQFLFEYFSETQRNKGNFPGRFSGRQFSNSRSEMNVSTLELGDSALYLCASSELPGQGYEQYFGPGTRLTVT.

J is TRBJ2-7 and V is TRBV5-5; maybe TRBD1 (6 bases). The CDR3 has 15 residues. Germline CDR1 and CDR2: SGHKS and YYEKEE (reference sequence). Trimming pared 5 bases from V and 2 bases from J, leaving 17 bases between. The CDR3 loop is CASSSRWDNTYEQYF. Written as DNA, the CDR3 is TGTGCCAGCAGTTCGCGTTGGGACAACACCTACGAGCAGTACTTC. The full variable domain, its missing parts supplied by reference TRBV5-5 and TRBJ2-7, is DAGVTQSPTHLIKTRGQQVTLRCSPISGHKSVSWYQQVLGQGPQFIFQYYEKEERGRGNFPDRFSARQFPNYSSELNVNALLLGDSALYLCASSSRWDNTYEQYFGPGTRLTVT.